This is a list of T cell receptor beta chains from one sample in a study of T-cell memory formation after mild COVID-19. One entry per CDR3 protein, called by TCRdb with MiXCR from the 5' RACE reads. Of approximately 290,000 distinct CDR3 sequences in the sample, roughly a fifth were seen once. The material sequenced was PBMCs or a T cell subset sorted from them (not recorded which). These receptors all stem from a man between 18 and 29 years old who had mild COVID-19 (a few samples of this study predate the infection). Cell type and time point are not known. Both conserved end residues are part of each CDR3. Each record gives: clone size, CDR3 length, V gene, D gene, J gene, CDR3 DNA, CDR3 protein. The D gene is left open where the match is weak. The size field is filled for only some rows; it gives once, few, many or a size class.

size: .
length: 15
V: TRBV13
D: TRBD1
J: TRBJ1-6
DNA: TGTGCCAGCAGCTCGGGGACAGTTGGGCGATCACCCCTCCACTTT
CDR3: CASSSGTVGRSPLHF

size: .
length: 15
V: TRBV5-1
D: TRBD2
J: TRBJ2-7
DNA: TGCGCCAGCAGCGCGGTACTAGCGGGGGAATACGAGCAGTACTTC
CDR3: CASSAVLAGEYEQYF

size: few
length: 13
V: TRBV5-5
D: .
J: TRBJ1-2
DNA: TGTGCCAGCAGCTTCGACGGACTCTATGGCTACACCTTC
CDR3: CASSFDGLYGYTF

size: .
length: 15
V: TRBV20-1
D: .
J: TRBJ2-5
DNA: TGCAGTGCCATACTGGGGGCAGGGATGGGGGAGACCCAGTACTTC
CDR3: CSAILGAGMGETQYF

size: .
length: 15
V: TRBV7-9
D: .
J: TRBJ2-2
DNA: TGTGCCAGCAGCTTCGGACGGAAGAACACCGGGGAGCTGTTTTTT
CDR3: CASSFGRKNTGELFF

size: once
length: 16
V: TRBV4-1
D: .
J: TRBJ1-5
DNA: TGCGCCAGCAGCCAAGAATCAGGACGTAGCAATCAGCCCCAGCATTTT
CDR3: CASSQESGRSNQPQHF

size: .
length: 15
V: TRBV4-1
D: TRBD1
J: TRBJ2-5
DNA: TGCGCCAGCAGCCGGTCCGGGACAGGTAAAGAGACCCAGTACTTC
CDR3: CASSRSGTGKETQYF

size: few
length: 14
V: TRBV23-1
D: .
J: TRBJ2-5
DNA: TGCGCCAGCAGTCATGCTTGGTTACAAGAGACCCAGTACTTC
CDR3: CASSHAWLQETQYF

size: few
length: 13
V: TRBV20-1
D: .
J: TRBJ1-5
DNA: TGCAGTGCTAAGGAGACAGGATATCAGCCCCAGCATTTT
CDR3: CSAKETGYQPQHF

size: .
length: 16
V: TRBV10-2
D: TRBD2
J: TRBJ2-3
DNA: TGCGCCAGCAGTGCCGGGACTAGCGGCCGCACAGATACGCAGTATTTT
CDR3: CASSAGTSGRTDTQYF

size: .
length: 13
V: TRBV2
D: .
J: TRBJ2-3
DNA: TGTGCCAGCCGGCCGGGCCCCACAGATACGCAGTATTTT
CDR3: CASRPGPTDTQYF

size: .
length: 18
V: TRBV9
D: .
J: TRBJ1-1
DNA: TGTGCCAGCAGCGCGGGTCAGGGAATGCGTAAAATGAACACTGAAGCTTTCTTT
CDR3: CASSAGQGMRKMNTEAFF

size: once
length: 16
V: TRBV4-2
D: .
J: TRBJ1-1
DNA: TGTGCCAGCAGCCAAGTGGAGGGGCGAGGAAACACTGAAGCTTTCTTT
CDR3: CASSQVEGRGNTEAFF

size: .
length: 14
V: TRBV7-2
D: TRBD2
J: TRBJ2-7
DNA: TGTGCCAGCAGCACGACTAGCGGGGGTTACGAGCAGTACTTC
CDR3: CASSTTSGGYEQYF

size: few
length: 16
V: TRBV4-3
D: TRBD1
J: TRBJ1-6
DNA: TGCGCCAGCAGCCAAGCTGGGGGACAGGGGACGTCACCCCTCCACTTT
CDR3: CASSQAGGQGTSPLHF

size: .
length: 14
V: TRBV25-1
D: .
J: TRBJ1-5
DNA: TGTGCCAGCAGTGGAAGTTATAGCAATCAGCCCCAGCATTTT
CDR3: CASSGSYSNQPQHF

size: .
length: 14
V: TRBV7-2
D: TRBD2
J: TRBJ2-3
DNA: TGTGCCAGCAGCCCGACTAGCCGGAGCGGTACGCAGTATTTT
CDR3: CASSPTSRSGTQYF

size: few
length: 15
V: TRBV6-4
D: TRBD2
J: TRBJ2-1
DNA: TGTGCCAGCAGTAACGGACTAGCGGGGGTCAGTGAGCAGTTCTTC
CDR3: CASSNGLAGVSEQFF

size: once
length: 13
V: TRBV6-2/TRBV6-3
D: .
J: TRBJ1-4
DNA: TGTGCCAGCAGTGAGGGCGGAAATGAAAAACTGTTTTTT
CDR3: CASSEGGNEKLFF

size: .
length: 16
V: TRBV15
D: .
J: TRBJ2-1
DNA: TGTGCCACCAGCAGAGATCCCAGTTTCTACTACAATGAGCAGTTCTTC
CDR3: CATSRDPSFYYNEQFF

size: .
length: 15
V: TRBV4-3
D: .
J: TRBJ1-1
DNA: TGCGCCAGCAGCCAAGATCAGGGTTGGCACACTGAAGCTTTCTTT
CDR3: CASSQDQGWHTEAFF

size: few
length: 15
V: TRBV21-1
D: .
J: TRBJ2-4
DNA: TGTGCCAGCAGCAAAGGTCGGGCCAGGGGAAACATTCAGTACTTC
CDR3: CASSKGRARGNIQYF

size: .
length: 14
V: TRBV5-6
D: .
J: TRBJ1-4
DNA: TGTGCCAGCAGCTTTCTGGCAGGGAGTGAAAAACTGTTTTTT
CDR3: CASSFLAGSEKLFF